This TCR beta chain was captured by sequencing in a study of CD8+ T cells in alopecia areata. Whole-study results and caveats: Researchers report lesional scalp, most notably alopecia totalis/universalis, outstripped normal scalp in clonality. Sequencing of scalp samples also captures resident alphabeta T cells of normal skin. Although TCR sharing was seen in mice, sharing across patients was less clear, possibly for HLA-related reasons.

This CDR3 spans 14 amino acids. Trimming took 4 bases from V and 4 from J; bases not matched to a gene: 6. Germline loops: CDR1 SGHRS, CDR2 YFSETQ. For this clone: Its antigen remains unidentified.

Investigators isolated RNA and reverse transcribed it into cDNA to act as the sequencing template. Profiled with immunoSEQ multiplex PCR; TCRdb holds only in-frame clones, not every one. The sample shows roughly 150,000 clones, 50% to 65% of them seen only once. The chain has TRBV5-1 and TRBJ2-5; 8 bases are a match to TRBD1. Material: CD4+ T cells sorted from blood. This receptor was obtained from a human donor in good health. Written as DNA, the CDR3 is TGCGCCAGCAGCCAAGGACAGGGACGAGAGACCCAGTACTTC. Its translation: CASSQGQGRETQYF.